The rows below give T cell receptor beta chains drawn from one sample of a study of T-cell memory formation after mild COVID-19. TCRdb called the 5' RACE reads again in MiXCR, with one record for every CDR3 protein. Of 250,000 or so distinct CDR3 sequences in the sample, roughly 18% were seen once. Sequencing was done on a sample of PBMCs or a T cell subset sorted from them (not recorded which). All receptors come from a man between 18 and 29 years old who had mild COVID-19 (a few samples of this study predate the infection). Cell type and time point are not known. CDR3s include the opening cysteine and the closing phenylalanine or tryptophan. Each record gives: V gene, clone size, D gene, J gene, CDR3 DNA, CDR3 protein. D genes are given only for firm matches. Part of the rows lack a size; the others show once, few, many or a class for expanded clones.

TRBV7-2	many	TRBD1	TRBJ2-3	TGTGCCAGCAGCTTGGGACAGGGGAGCTCAGATACGCAGTATTTT	CASSLGQGSSDTQYF
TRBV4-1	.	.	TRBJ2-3	TGCGCCAGCAGCTCAGGGGAGCGGTTCACAGATACGCAGTATTTT	CASSSGERFTDTQYF
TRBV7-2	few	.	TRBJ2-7	TGTGCCAGCAGCTTAGCTGGCGGGGCCTCCTACGAGCAGTACTTC	CASSLAGGASYEQYF
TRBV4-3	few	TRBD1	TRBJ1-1	TGCGCCAGCAGCCGGAGGACAGGTGAAGCTTTCTTT	CASSRRTGEAFF
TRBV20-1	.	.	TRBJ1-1	TGCAGTGCTAGCCCCACAAAGAACACTGAAGCTTTCTTT	CSASPTKNTEAFF
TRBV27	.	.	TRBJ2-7	TGTGCCAGCAGTTTAAACTCAGGGGCCGACGAGCAGTACTTC	CASSLNSGADEQYF
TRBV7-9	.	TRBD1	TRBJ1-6	TGTGCCAGCAGCTTAGGGTTGACAGGGGACAGCTCCTATAATTCACCCCTCCACTTT	CASSLGLTGDSSYNSPLHF
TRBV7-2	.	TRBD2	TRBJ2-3	TGTGCCAGCACCCTCACATGGGGGGAGGGAGATACGCAGTATTTT	CASTLTWGEGDTQYF
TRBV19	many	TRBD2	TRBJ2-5	TGTGCCAGTAGTTTATCCCTAGCGGTACAAGAGACCCAGTACTTC	CASSLSLAVQETQYF
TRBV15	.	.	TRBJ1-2	TGTGCCACCAGACCAAGAGCTAACTATGGCTACACCTTC	CATRPRANYGYTF
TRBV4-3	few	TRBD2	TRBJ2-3	TGCGCCAGCAGCCCGAATCGACTAGCGGGGTCCAAAGATACGCAGTATTTT	CASSPNRLAGSKDTQYF
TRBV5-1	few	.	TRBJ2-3	TGCGCCAGCAGCTTTGCCCAGGGGTCCACAGATACGCAGTATTTT	CASSFAQGSTDTQYF
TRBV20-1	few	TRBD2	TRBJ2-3	TGCAGTGCGTGGACTAGCGGGGGAATACGAGATACGCAGTATTTT	CSAWTSGGIRDTQYF
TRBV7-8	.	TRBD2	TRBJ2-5	TGTGCCAGCAGCCGACAACTAGCGGGGGGGCAAGAGACCCAGTACTTC	CASSRQLAGGQETQYF
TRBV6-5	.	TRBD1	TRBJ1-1	TGTGCCAGCAGTGGGACAGGGGGGATGTACACTGAAGCTTTCTTT	CASSGTGGMYTEAFF
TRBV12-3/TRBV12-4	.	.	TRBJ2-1	TGTGCCAGCGGGGCAGCCTCCTACAATGAGCAGTTCTTC	CASGAASYNEQFF
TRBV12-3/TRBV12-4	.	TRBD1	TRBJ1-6	TGTGCCAGCAGTTGGACAGGCCAAAATTCACCCCTCCACTTT	CASSWTGQNSPLHF
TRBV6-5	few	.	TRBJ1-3	TGTGCCAGCAGTTACACCCCTTTTTCCGGACAGTCTGGAAACACCATATATTTT	CASSYTPFSGQSGNTIYF
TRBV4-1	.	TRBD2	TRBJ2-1	TGCGCCAGCAGCCCAAGGGTAGCGGGGGTCTACAATGAGCAGTTCTTC	CASSPRVAGVYNEQFF
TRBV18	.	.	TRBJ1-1	TGTGCCAGCTCACCATCCGCAGGGGTGAACACTGAAGCTTTCTTT	CASSPSAGVNTEAFF
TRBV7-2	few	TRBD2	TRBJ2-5	TGTGCCAGCAGCTTGGGGGGGACCGGGGAGACCCAGTACTTC	CASSLGGTGETQYF
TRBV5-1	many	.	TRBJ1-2	TGCGCCAGCAGCTTGGTCCTACAGGTCGGCTACACCTTC	CASSLVLQVGYTF
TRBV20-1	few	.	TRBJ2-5	TGCAGTGCTAGTCGGTGGCAAGAGACCCAGTACTTC	CSASRWQETQYF
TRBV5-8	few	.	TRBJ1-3	TGTGCCAGCAGCTTGAACCGCGGACTGGGAAACACCATATATTTT	CASSLNRGLGNTIYF
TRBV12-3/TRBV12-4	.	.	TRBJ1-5	TGTGCCAGCAGCGGAGGGGCCCGCAATCAGCCCCAGCATTTT	CASSGGARNQPQHF
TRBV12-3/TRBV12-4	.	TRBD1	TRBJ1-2	TGTGCCAGCAGTCCGACAGGGGGCGATAACTATGGCTACACCTTC	CASSPTGGDNYGYTF
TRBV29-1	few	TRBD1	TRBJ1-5	TGCAGCGTGACCGACAGGGACAATCAGCCCCAGCATTTT	CSVTDRDNQPQHF
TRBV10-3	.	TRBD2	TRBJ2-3	TGTGCCATCGGGCTAGCGGGGGTCCTGGATACGCAGTATTTT	CAIGLAGVLDTQYF
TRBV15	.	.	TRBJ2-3	TGTGCCACCAGCAGAGATCGAGGTTATAGTGTGGATACGCAGTATTTT	CATSRDRGYSVDTQYF